This T cell receptor (beta chain) was sequenced during a study of T cell responses to AZD1222 COVID-19 vaccine. Sequencing was performed with immunoSEQ multiplex PCR; in TCRdb, only in-frame clones are kept and a portion is missing. The sample lists 150,000 or so clones, 80% to 95% occurring once. The CDR3 is made up of 13 amino acids. Pooling covered second doses at about 4 or about 12 weeks. On this clone itself: Its antigen is not known.

Overall study results and limits: Spike-specific TCR breadth rose after two AZD1222 doses, and depth rose as well. Clonal diversity may have been underestimated in mostly white British donors.

The chain employs TRBV21-1 and TRBJ2-7; the D segment call TRBD2 is taken from the table without a DNA check. TRBV21-1 is given as a pseudogene. The clonotype was recovered from an adult who received the AZD1222 COVID-19 vaccine. The sample here was peripheral blood, taken 28 days after the second AZD1222 dose. CDR3 DNA sequence: TGTGCCAGCACCCGTCGAGGGGAGGGCGAGCAGTACTTC. This sequence encodes CASTRRGEGEQYF.